This T cell receptor (beta chain) was found in a study of blood T cell repertoires in COVID-19. At the level of the study: Acute-phase and convalescent COVID-19 samples originated in the United States, Italy and Spain. From T cells, B-cell-depleted T cells, or PBMCs came the material, which was cDNA or gDNA.

From germline, CDR1 is MNHEY and CDR2 SMNVEV (reference sequence). Trimming took 8 bases from V and 3 from J, leaving 16 bases between them. The CDR3 consists of 14 residues. The table came from immunoSEQ multiplex PCR; TCRdb's copy has only in-frame clones and leaves some out. The table has 55,000 to 75,000 clones, about 80% seen once. Sequenced sample: peripheral blood. The chain recombines TRBV27 with TRBJ1-1; a possible D gene is TRBD1 (5 bases). The sequence was obtained from an older man with acute or convalescent COVID-19. As DNA, the CDR3 is TGTGCCAGCCTGACCGACAAGGGGCACACTGAAGCTTTCTTT. This gives the protein CASLTDKGHTEAFF.